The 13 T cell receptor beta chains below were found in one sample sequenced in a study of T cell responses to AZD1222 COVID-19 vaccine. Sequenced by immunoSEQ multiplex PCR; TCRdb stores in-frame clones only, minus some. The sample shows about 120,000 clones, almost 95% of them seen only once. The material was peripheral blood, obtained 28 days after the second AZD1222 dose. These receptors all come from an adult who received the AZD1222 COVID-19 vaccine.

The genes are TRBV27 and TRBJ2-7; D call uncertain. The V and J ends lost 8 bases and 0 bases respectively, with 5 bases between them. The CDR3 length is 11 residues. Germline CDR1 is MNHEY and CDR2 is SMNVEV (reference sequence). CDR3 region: CASGYSYEQYF. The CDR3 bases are TGTGCCAGCGGGTACTCCTACGAGCAGTACTTC.

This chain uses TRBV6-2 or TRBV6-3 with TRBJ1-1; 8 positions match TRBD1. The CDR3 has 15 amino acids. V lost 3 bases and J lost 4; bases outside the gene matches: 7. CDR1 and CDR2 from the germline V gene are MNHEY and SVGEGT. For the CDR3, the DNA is TGTGCCAGCAGTTATAAGACAGGGGAGGGCACTGAAGCTTTCTTT. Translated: CASSYKTGEGTEAFF.

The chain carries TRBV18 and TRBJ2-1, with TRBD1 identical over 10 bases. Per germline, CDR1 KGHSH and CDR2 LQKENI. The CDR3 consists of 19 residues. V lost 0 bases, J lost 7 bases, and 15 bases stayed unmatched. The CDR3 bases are TGTGCCAGCTCACCACCGCGAGACAGGGGGCATGTTCCACAGAATGAGCAGTTCTTC. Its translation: CASSPPRDRGHVPQNEQFF.

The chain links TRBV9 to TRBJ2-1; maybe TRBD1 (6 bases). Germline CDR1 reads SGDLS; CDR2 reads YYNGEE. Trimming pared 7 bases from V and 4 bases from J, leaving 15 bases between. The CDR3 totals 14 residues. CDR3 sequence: CASQQGSTYNEQFF. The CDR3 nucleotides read TGTGCCAGCCAGCAGGGGTCTACATACAATGAGCAGTTCTTC.

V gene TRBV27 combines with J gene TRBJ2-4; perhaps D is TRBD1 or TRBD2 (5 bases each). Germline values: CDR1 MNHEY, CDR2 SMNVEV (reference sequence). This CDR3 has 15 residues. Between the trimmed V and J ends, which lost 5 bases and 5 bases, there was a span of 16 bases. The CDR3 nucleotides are TGTGCCAGCAGTGGACAAGCTCAGGGAGAAAACATTCAGTACTTC. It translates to CASSGQAQGENIQYF.

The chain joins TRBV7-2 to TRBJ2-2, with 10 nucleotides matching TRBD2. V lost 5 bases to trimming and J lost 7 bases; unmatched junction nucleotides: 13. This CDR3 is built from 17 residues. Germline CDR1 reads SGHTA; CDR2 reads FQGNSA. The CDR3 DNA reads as TGTGCCAGCAGCCTATTTACCGGGACTAGCGTAGTCGGGGAGCTGTTTTTT. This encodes CASSLFTGTSVVGELFF.

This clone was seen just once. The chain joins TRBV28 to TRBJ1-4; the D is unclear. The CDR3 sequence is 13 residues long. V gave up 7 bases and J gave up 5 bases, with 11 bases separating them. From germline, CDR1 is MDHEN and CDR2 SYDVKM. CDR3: CASKEGSNEKLFF. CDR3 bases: TGTGCCAGCAAGGAAGGTTCAAATGAAAAACTGTTTTTT.

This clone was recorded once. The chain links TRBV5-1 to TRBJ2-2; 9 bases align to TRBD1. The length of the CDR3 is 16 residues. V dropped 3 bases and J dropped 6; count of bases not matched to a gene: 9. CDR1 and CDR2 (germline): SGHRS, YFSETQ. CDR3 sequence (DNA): TGCGCCAGCAGCTGGCAATGGACAGGGGAATCCGGGGAGCTGTTTTTT. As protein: CASSWQWTGESGELFF.

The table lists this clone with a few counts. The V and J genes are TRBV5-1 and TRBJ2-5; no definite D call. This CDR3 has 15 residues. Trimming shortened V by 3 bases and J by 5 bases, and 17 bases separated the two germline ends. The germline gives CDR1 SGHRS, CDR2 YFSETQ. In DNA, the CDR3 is TGCGCCAGCAGCTCCGGGCAAGGACCCCCCGAGACCCAGTACTTC. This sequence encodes CASSSGQGPPETQYF.

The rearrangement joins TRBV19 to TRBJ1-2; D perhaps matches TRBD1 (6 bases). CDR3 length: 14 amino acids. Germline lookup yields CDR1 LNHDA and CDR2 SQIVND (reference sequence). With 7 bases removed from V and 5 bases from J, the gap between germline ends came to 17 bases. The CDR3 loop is CASTLWQGSYGYTF. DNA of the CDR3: TGTGCCAGTACGCTTTGGCAGGGGAGTTATGGCTACACCTTC.

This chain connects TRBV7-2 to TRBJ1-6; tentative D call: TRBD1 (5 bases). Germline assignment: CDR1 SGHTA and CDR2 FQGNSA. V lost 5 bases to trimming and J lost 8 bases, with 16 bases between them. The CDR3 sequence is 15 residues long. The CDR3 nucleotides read TGTGCCAGCAGCGATAGCAGGGTTTGGGATTCACCCCTCCACTTT. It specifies CASSDSRVWDSPLHF.

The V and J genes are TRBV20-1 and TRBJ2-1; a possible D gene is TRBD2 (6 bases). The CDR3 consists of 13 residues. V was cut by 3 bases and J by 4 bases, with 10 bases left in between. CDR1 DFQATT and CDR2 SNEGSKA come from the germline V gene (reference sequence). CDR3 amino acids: CSASPSAYNEQFF. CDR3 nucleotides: TGCAGTGCTAGTCCTAGCGCTTACAATGAGCAGTTCTTC.

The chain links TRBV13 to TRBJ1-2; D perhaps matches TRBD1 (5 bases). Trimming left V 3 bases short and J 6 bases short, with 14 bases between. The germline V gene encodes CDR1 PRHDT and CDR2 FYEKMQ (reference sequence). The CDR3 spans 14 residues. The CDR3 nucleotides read TGTGCCAGCAGCTTGGCCGGGGCGAGGGATGGCTACACCTTC. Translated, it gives CASSLAGARDGYTF.